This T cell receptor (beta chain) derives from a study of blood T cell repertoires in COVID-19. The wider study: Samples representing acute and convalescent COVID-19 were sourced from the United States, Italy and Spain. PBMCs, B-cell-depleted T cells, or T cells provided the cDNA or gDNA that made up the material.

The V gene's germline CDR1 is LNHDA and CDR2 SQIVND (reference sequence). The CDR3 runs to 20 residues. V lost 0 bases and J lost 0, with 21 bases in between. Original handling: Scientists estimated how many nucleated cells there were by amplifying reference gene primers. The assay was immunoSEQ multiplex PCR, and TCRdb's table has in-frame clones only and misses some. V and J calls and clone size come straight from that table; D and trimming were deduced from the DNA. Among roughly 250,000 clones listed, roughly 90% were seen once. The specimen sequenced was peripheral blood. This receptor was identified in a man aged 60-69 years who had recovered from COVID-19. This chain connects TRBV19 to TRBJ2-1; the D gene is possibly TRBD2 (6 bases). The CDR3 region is CASSIDLLRAGGDSYNEQFF. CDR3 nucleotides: TGTGCCAGTAGTATAGATCTATTAAGGGCGGGCGGGGACTCCTACAATGAGCAGTTCTTC.